The present T cell receptor beta chain was sequenced within a study of spatial heterogeneity in lung cancer. Study-wide context: The donors were 65 to 85 patients with non-small cell lung cancer that was early-stage and untreated. The count of detected beta-chain sequences consistently exceeded that of alpha-chain sequences.

The V end was cut by 0 bases, the J end by 7 bases, with 4 bases between. The CDR3 contains 12 residues. Germline CDR1 and CDR2: DFQATT and SNEGSKA (reference sequence). General observations from the study: Among blood samples, ubiquitous expanded tumor TCRs appeared more at resection than at follow-up.

TCRdb re-analysed the 5' RACE reads in MiXCR, keeping a single row per CDR3 protein. The sample includes around 45,000 distinct CDR3 sequences, about 22% seen only once; the top ten take about 7%. The time point here: blood at routine non-recurrence follow-up after resection. TCRs were sequenced from unsorted whole RNA of tumor, nontumor lung or PBMC. A few counts support this clonotype. What it binds is unknown. This TCR derives from a female donor with early-stage non-small cell lung cancer. Sequencing used PBMCs, obtained at follow-up. J is TRBJ1-6 and V is TRBV20-1; no definite D call. In nucleotides, the CDR3 is TGCAGTGCTAGAGAAGGGAATTCACCCCTCCACTTT. Translation: CSAREGNSPLHF.